The 2 T cell receptor beta chains below all came from one sample that was sequenced in a study of blood T cell repertoires in COVID-19. The method was immunoSEQ multiplex PCR; TCRdb's version includes in-frame clones alone and lacks a portion of them. Here the sample spans about 200,000 clones, 85% to 90% being singletons. Material for sequencing was peripheral blood. The receptor source for this set is a woman in her forties or fifties with acute or convalescent COVID-19.

The chain employs TRBV6-5 and TRBJ2-1; 8 bases are shared with TRBD2. The CDR3 totals 16 residues. Germline trimming cut 0 bases from V and 4 bases from J; bases unmatched to any gene: 5. Per germline, CDR1 MNHEY and CDR2 SVGAGI. The CDR3 region is CASSYSGLDLYNEQFF. The DNA for the CDR3 is TGTGCCAGCAGTTACTCGGGACTAGATCTTTACAATGAGCAGTTCTTC.

The gene calls are TRBV29-1 and TRBJ1-1; D gene ambiguous. Trimming took 6 bases from V and 4 from J, leaving 18 bases between them. CDR1 and CDR2 from the germline V gene are SQVTM and ANQGSEA. The CDR3 sequence is 14 residues long. The CDR3 DNA follows: TGCAGCGTGGCAGCGGGAGGGTTAAGCACTGAAGCTTTCTTT. It specifies CSVAAGGLSTEAFF.